The clone carrying this T cell receptor (beta chain) was detected many times. Its specificity is not known. MiXCR was run by TCRdb on the multiplex PCR reads, yielding one entry per CDR3 protein. The data hold about 66,000 distinct CDR3 sequences, with roughly 44% observed a single time. This sample is part of a study of breast tumors, draining lymph nodes, adjacent tissues. Germline assignment: CDR1 SGHTA and CDR2 FQGNSA. V lost 1 base and J lost 2, with 12 bases in between. The CDR3 has 15 residues. Whole-study findings and limits: Data fit most tumor T cells coming from lymph node, expanding in tumor. Tumor repertoires ranked between lymph nodes and nontumor tissue in diversity, with V and J gene preferences.

The gene calls are TRBV7-2 and TRBJ2-7, with D tentatively TRBD1 (6 bases). Sequencing was performed on breast tumor tissue. The receptor's source is a female donor with breast cancer. Some clones in this sample may be carry-over from other donors' samples. CDR3 nucleotide sequence: TGTGCCAGCAGCTTAGGAGTAAACAGGGCCTACGAGCAGTACTTC. This translates into CASSLGVNRAYEQYF.